A selection of T cell receptor beta chains follows, all from one sample in a study of blood T cell repertoires in COVID-19. Here immunoSEQ multiplex PCR was the method, and the copy in TCRdb shows in-frame clones only, minus some. The table shows about 180,000 clones, with roughly 80% occurring only once. The sample consisted of peripheral blood. All receptors come from a human donor in a cohort sampled during active COVID-19. Each CDR3 is given with its conserved first and last residue. Each record gives: clone size, J gene, D gene, V gene, CDR3 protein, CDR3 DNA. A D gene is named only where the DNA matches it firmly. Only some rows state a clone size, as once, few, many or a class for expanded clones.

few,TRBJ2-7,TRBD1,TRBV7-3,CASSLRDRDIYEQYF,TGTGCCAGCAGCTTGAGGGACAGGGACATATACGAGCAGTACTTC
once,TRBJ2-7,NA,TRBV19,CASRGTSFSYEQYF,TGTGCCAGTCGGGGGACTTCTTTCTCCTACGAGCAGTACTTC
NA,TRBJ2-2,NA,TRBV4-1,CASSHPPTGNTGELFF,TGCGCCAGCAGCCACCCCCCTACAGGGAACACCGGGGAGCTGTTTTTT
NA,TRBJ2-1,NA,TRBV24-1,CATSDLPDNEQFF,TGTGCCACCAGTGATTTGCCCGACAATGAGCAGTTCTTC
once,TRBJ2-3,NA,TRBV13,CASSVNAVISGTDTQYF,TGTGCCAGCAGCGTGAATGCAGTCATCTCCGGCACAGATACGCAGTATTTT
NA,TRBJ2-1,TRBD2,TRBV5-1,CASSLGTSGQGSEQFF,TGCGCCAGCAGCTTGGGGACTAGCGGCCAAGGCAGTGAGCAGTTCTTC
NA,TRBJ1-1,TRBD1,TRBV19,CASSLDRGATEAFF,TGTGCCAGTAGTCTGGACAGGGGCGCCACTGAAGCTTTCTTT
NA,TRBJ1-1,TRBD1,TRBV11-2,CASSLEDREVPEAFF,TGTGCCAGCAGCTTAGAAGACAGGGAGGTTCCTGAAGCTTTCTTT
few,TRBJ1-6,TRBD1,TRBV15,CATSRGTGGESSPLHF,TGTGCCACCAGCAGAGGAACAGGGGGAGAATCTTCACCCCTCCACTTT
NA,TRBJ1-5,NA,TRBV11-3,CASSCFTGLDSNQPQHF,TGTGCCAGCAGCTGCTTTACAGGGCTAGATAGCAATCAGCCCCAGCATTTT
NA,TRBJ1-2,NA,TRBV7-2,CASSLSNRYGYTF,TGTGCCAGCAGCTTGAGTAATCGGTATGGCTACACCTTC
NA,TRBJ2-7,TRBD2,TRBV4-1,CASSHRRGGMDEQYF,TGCGCCAGCAGCCATCGACGGGGGGGCATGGACGAGCAGTACTTC
NA,TRBJ1-1,NA,TRBV6-5,CASTGQPGRGGEAFF,TGTGCCAGCACAGGACAGCCCGGACGAGGAGGAGAAGCTTTCTTT
NA,TRBJ1-1,NA,TRBV13,CASSLFDKNTEAFF,TGTGCCAGCAGCTTGTTCGACAAGAACACTGAAGCTTTCTTT
NA,TRBJ1-2,NA,TRBV29-1,CSVEGLDSLNYGYTF,TGCAGCGTTGAAGGGTTGGACAGTCTTAACTATGGCTACACCTTC
NA,TRBJ1-1,TRBD1,TRBV18,CASSQGQGGDTEAFF,TGTGCCAGCTCACAAGGACAGGGAGGGGACACTGAAGCTTTCTTT
few,TRBJ1-5,NA,TRBV5-1,CASSPDPEGQPQHF,TGCGCCAGCAGCCCGGACCCGGAGGGACAGCCCCAGCATTTT
NA,TRBJ2-3,TRBD2,TRBV7-3,CASSPDGRSTDTQYF,TGTGCCAGCAGCCCCGACGGGAGGAGCACAGATACGCAGTATTTT
NA,TRBJ2-5,NA,TRBV20-1,CSARTGLTQYF,TGCAGTGCCAGAACAGGTCTGACCCAGTACTTC
NA,TRBJ1-3,NA,TRBV9,CASSVASSRFSGNTIYF,TGTGCCAGCAGCGTAGCTTCGTCCAGGTTCTCTGGAAACACCATATATTTT
NA,TRBJ1-1,NA,TRBV27,CASSFGERTEAFF,TGTGCCAGCAGTTTCGGCGAGCGGACTGAAGCTTTCTTT
NA,TRBJ1-3,TRBD1,TRBV9,CASSPRTGGYGNTIYF,TGTGCCAGCAGCCCCAGGACAGGGGGGTATGGAAACACCATATATTTT
NA,TRBJ1-1,TRBD1,TRBV7-8,CASSFKRARTGGDTEAFF,TGTGCCAGCAGCTTCAAAAGGGCTCGGACAGGGGGGGACACTGAAGCTTTCTTT
NA,TRBJ1-4,NA,TRBV12-3/TRBV12-4,CASSSNEKLFF,TGTGCCAGCAGCAGTAATGAAAAACTGTTTTTT
NA,TRBJ1-4,TRBD1,TRBV19,CASSMGQGPEKLFF,TGTGCCAGTAGTATGGGACAGGGGCCCGAAAAACTGTTTTTT
NA,TRBJ1-2,TRBD1,TRBV6-5,CASSTHGQGFYGYTF,TGTGCCAGCAGTACTCACGGACAGGGGTTCTATGGCTACACCTTC
NA,TRBJ1-1,NA,TRBV6-5,CATYRLNTEAFF,TGTGCCACCTACAGATTGAACACTGAAGCTTTCTTT
NA,TRBJ2-7,TRBD2,TRBV2,CAAQGLGLREQYF,TGTGCGGCTCAGGGACTAGGGCTCCGCGAGCAGTACTTC
NA,TRBJ1-2,NA,TRBV5-6,CASSVTTGSNYGYTF,TGTGCCAGCAGCGTTACTACAGGGTCTAACTATGGCTACACCTTC
NA,TRBJ2-1,TRBD2,TRBV18,CASSPSRLAGGPNEQFF,TGTGCCAGCTCACCATCCAGACTAGCGGGGGGGCCTAATGAGCAGTTCTTC
once,TRBJ1-5,NA,TRBV5-8,CASSLLQGNQPQHF,TGTGCCAGCAGCTTGCTACAGGGCAATCAGCCCCAGCATTTT
few,TRBJ2-5,NA,TRBV18,CASSPLGGVRETQYF,TGTGCCAGCTCACCACTTGGGGGCGTGAGGGAGACCCAGTACTTC
NA,TRBJ1-3,NA,TRBV18,CASSRLMEGGNTIYF,TGTGCCAGCTCACGACTTATGGAGGGAGGAAACACCATATATTTT
NA,TRBJ2-7,TRBD1,TRBV18,CASSQQQGMSYEQYF,TGTGCCAGCTCACAACAACAGGGGATGTCCTACGAGCAGTACTTC
NA,TRBJ2-2,TRBD1,TRBV30,CAWSLQGPSGELFF,TGTGCCTGGAGTCTACAGGGGCCCAGCGGGGAGCTGTTTTTT
NA,TRBJ2-6,NA,TRBV3-1/TRBV3-2,CASSYSFSGANVLTF,TGTGCCAGCAGCTACTCCTTCTCTGGGGCCAACGTCCTGACTTTC
NA,TRBJ1-4,TRBD1,TRBV29-1,CSAAISTGGGEKLFF,TGCAGCGCCGCGATCTCCACAGGGGGTGGTGAAAAACTGTTTTTT
NA,TRBJ2-7,TRBD2,TRBV11-2,CASSLGGDAYEQYF,TGTGCCAGCAGCTTGGGAGGGGACGCCTACGAGCAGTACTTC
NA,TRBJ2-1,TRBD2,TRBV11-2,CASSSRTSGGVEQFF,TGTGCCAGCAGCTCTAGGACTAGCGGGGGGGTTGAGCAGTTCTTC
NA,TRBJ2-7,TRBD1,TRBV6-5,CASSRRQGPGEQYF,TGTGCCAGCAGTCGGCGACAGGGCCCGGGGGAGCAGTACTTC
NA,TRBJ1-4,NA,TRBV7-6,CASRKAGPYNEKLFF,TGTGCCAGCCGCAAAGCGGGACCCTATAATGAAAAACTGTTTTTT
NA,TRBJ2-7,TRBD2,TRBV19,CASRLASGDEQYF,TGTGCCAGTAGGCTCGCTAGCGGGGACGAGCAGTACTTC
few,TRBJ1-6,NA,TRBV27,CASSGGGSPLHF,TGTGCCAGCAGTGGGGGGGGTTCACCCCTCCACTTT
NA,TRBJ2-5,NA,TRBV9,CASSVDKETQYF,TGTGCCAGCAGCGTAGACAAAGAGACCCAGTACTTC
NA,TRBJ2-2,NA,TRBV5-1,CASSSSSNTGELFF,TGCGCCAGCAGCTCTTCTAGCAACACCGGGGAGCTGTTTTTT
NA,TRBJ1-4,NA,TRBV24-1,CATSDLADRANEKLFF,TGTGCCACCAGTGATTTAGCGGACAGAGCTAATGAAAAACTGTTTTTT
NA,TRBJ2-2,NA,TRBV5-6,CASSPQSGELFF,TGTGCCAGCAGCCCGCAGTCCGGGGAGCTGTTTTTT
NA,TRBJ1-1,NA,TRBV13,CASSLEDARENTEAFF,TGTGCCAGCAGCTTAGAGGATGCCAGGGAGAACACTGAAGCTTTCTTT
once,TRBJ1-4,NA,TRBV10-3,CAISRTGGNEKLFF,TGTGCCATCAGTCGGACGGGGGGCAATGAAAAACTGTTTTTT
once,TRBJ1-6,NA,TRBV5-8,CASSGDRPSSYNSPLHF,TGTGCCAGCAGCGGCGACAGGCCTAGCTCCTATAATTCACCCCTCCACTTT
NA,TRBJ1-2,NA,TRBV14,CASSYTANYGYTF,TGTGCCAGCAGCTACACCGCTAACTATGGCTACACCTTC
NA,TRBJ1-1,NA,TRBV5-1,CASSREGTLDTEAFF,TGCGCCAGCAGCCGAGAAGGGACATTAGACACTGAAGCTTTCTTT
NA,TRBJ1-1,NA,TRBV19,CASSITGAANTEAFF,TGTGCCAGTAGTATTACTGGGGCGGCGAACACTGAAGCTTTCTTT
once,TRBJ2-5,TRBD1,TRBV5-1,CASSLDILGQDQETQYF,TGCGCCAGCAGCTTGGATATTTTGGGACAGGACCAAGAGACCCAGTACTTC
NA,TRBJ2-3,TRBD1,TRBV4-1,CASSRANGGTGEGDTQYF,TGCGCCAGCAGCCGAGCTAACGGGGGGACAGGGGAGGGAGATACGCAGTATTTT
NA,TRBJ1-1,NA,TRBV19,CASSDLRDIENTEAFF,TGTGCCAGTAGTGACCTCAGGGACATTGAGAACACTGAAGCTTTCTTT
NA,TRBJ2-3,NA,TRBV7-2,CASSSSLAGTQYF,TGTGCCAGCAGCTCCTCATTGGCGGGTACGCAGTATTTT
NA,TRBJ2-7,TRBD1,TRBV10-3,CATTGTANYEQYF,TGTGCCACAACCGGGACAGCGAATTACGAGCAGTACTTC
NA,TRBJ1-2,NA,TRBV28,CASRGARGYGYTF,TGTGCCAGCCGGGGGGCAAGGGGCTATGGCTACACCTTC